Listed below are T cell receptor beta chains from one sample, sequenced in a study of OX40 agonist ivuxolimab in advanced cancers. Here immunoSEQ multiplex PCR was the method, and the copy in TCRdb shows in-frame clones only, minus some. The sample yields tens of thousands of clones, 80% to 90% seen once. The sequencing used CD4+ or CD8+ T cells sorted from blood, collected in a trial of the OX40 agonist ivuxolimab. The source is an adult with an advanced solid tumor such as melanoma, head and neck, liver or kidney cancer. The CDR3 runs from the conserved cysteine through the conserved F or W. D genes are given only for firm matches. The size of a clone is reported for some rows only, either as once, few or many, or as a class for expanded clones.

j_gene	abundance	d_gene	v_gene	CDR3nt	CDR3aa
TRBJ1-5	once	.	TRBV28	TGTGCCAGCTCCGGACAGCCGAATCAGCCCCAGCATTTT	CASSGQPNQPQHF
TRBJ1-2	once	TRBD1	TRBV5-6	TGTGCCAGCTCCACTGGACAGGCCTACTATGGCTACACCTTC	CASSTGQAYYGYTF
TRBJ2-5	.	TRBD1	TRBV11-2	TGTGCCAGCAGCCATAGACCGACAGGGGAATCAGAGACCCAGTACTTC	CASSHRPTGESETQYF
TRBJ2-3	.	.	TRBV9	TGTGCCAGCAGCGTAGCGGGAAGGCGGGGTACGCAGTATTTT	CASSVAGRRGTQYF
TRBJ2-7	.	TRBD1	TRBV6-6	TGTGCCAGCAGTTCCGGGACAGCTGTCTACGAGCAGTACTTC	CASSSGTAVYEQYF
TRBJ1-1	.	TRBD1	TRBV28	TGTGCCAGCAGTTGGACAGGGGTTAACACTGAAGCTTTCTTT	CASSWTGVNTEAFF
TRBJ2-7	once	.	TRBV11-2	TGTGCCAGCAGCTTAGATCTCGACGCGGGGGAGCAGTACTTC	CASSLDLDAGEQYF
TRBJ1-6	.	TRBD1	TRBV6-5	TGTGCCAGCAGCCTCAGGGGGCCTAATTCACCCCTCCACTTT	CASSLRGPNSPLHF
TRBJ2-7	.	TRBD2	TRBV13	TGTGCCAGCAGCTTATACGGCGGGAGGAGCTCCTACGAGCAGTACTTC	CASSLYGGRSSYEQYF
TRBJ2-3	medium-sized	.	TRBV27	TGTGCCAGCAAGGAGATCGGGGGGCTCCGCACAGATACGCAGTATTTT	CASKEIGGLRTDTQYF
TRBJ1-1	.	.	TRBV29-1	TGCAGCGTGGGTTGGGGGACAACGTGGACTGAAGCTTTCTTT	CSVGWGTTWTEAFF
TRBJ2-1	.	.	TRBV9	TGTGCCAGCAGCGTGGGAACGGGATACGGCTCCTACAATGAGCAGTTCTTC	CASSVGTGYGSYNEQFF
TRBJ1-2	.	.	TRBV6-6	TGTGCCAGCAGTGTCCAGGGAATTGGCCTCTTC	CASSVQGIGLF
TRBJ2-1	.	TRBD2	TRBV7-9	TGTGCCAGCACAGCGGGAGGGCCAGGGGAGCAGTTCTTC	CASTAGGPGEQFF
TRBJ2-1	.	TRBD2	TRBV28	TGTGCCAGCAGTTTACCTAGCGGGAGACCGACTTCCTACAATGAGCAGTTCTTC	CASSLPSGRPTSYNEQFF
TRBJ2-1	.	TRBD2	TRBV4-1	TGCGCCAGCAGCCAATCCCAAGGGCTAGCGGGAGTCTACAATGAGCAGTTCTTC	CASSQSQGLAGVYNEQFF
TRBJ2-1	.	TRBD2	TRBV4-1	TGCGCCAGCAGCCTCGCCGGCGCGAGCGGGAGGGCCGGCGAGCAGTTCTTC	CASSLAGASGRAGEQFF
TRBJ2-7	.	.	TRBV28	TGTGCCAGCAGTTCAGGGGACGAGCAGTACTTC	CASSSGDEQYF
TRBJ1-6	.	.	TRBV28	TGTGCCAGCAGTCCGGTGGATTCACCCCTCCACTTT	CASSPVDSPLHF
TRBJ1-1	few	.	TRBV28	TGTGCCAGCAGGGTTGGGGCAGGGAAAAGTTACGACACTGAAGCTTTCTTT	CASRVGAGKSYDTEAFF
TRBJ1-4	.	.	TRBV25-1	TGTGCCAGCAGTCCAACTAATGAAAAACTGTTTTTT	CASSPTNEKLFF
TRBJ2-1	.	.	TRBV7-8	TGTGCCAGCAGCTCTACCGGCCAAGGAAATGAGCAGTTCTTC	CASSSTGQGNEQFF
TRBJ2-3	.	TRBD2	TRBV2	TGTGCCAGCAGTGCCGTCCCGACTAGCGGGGACACAGATACGCAGTATTTT	CASSAVPTSGDTDTQYF
TRBJ2-7	.	TRBD2	TRBV5-4	TGTGCCAGCAGCTTGGGGCGGGAGGGCCCCCTCGAGCAGTACTTC	CASSLGREGPLEQYF
TRBJ1-4	.	.	TRBV21-1	TGTGCCAGCAGCAACCGGGACGGAGCAACTAATGAAAAACTGTTTTTT	CASSNRDGATNEKLFF
TRBJ2-3	.	.	TRBV7-2	TGTGCCAGCAGCTTAGGGTGGGGACCCAACACAGATACGCAGTATTTT	CASSLGWGPNTDTQYF
TRBJ2-7	.	.	TRBV5-4	TGTGCCAGCAGCTTAGGAAGCTCCTACGAGCAGTACTTC	CASSLGSSYEQYF
TRBJ2-3	.	.	TRBV15	TGTGCCACCAGCAGCCTTTTCACAGATACGCAGTATTTT	CATSSLFTDTQYF
TRBJ2-1	.	.	TRBV9	TGTGCCAGCAGCGTATACGGGAGCTCAGATGAGCAGTTCTTC	CASSVYGSSDEQFF
TRBJ2-7	.	.	TRBV14	TGTGCCAGCAGCCAGGGACAAGGAACCTACGAGCAGTACTTC	CASSQGQGTYEQYF
TRBJ2-1	.	.	TRBV9	TGTGCCAGCAGCGCCCCCCGTCACCACAATGAGCAGTTCTTC	CASSAPRHHNEQFF